A single sample gave rise to the 22 T cell receptor beta chains below, sequenced in a study of blood T cell repertoires in COVID-19. The assay was immunoSEQ multiplex PCR, and TCRdb's table has in-frame clones only and misses some. The table has some 80,000 clones, roughly 89% seen once. Sequencing was performed on peripheral blood. The source is a woman aged 80 or over with active or convalescent COVID-19.

This chain links TRBV9 with TRBJ2-7; 10 positions agree with TRBD1. V was pared by 3 bases and J by 5 bases, with 8 bases of the junction left unmatched. The CDR3 is 15 residues long. CDR1 is SGDLS, CDR2 YYNGEE, per germline. Here the CDR3 reads CASSAAGTGVHEQYF. The CDR3 DNA sequence: TGTGCCAGCAGCGCAGCCGGGACAGGGGTCCACGAGCAGTACTTC.

The CDR3 spells CAIKGRVDTGELFF. Written as DNA, the CDR3 is TGTGCCATCAAAGGCAGGGTGGACACCGGGGAGCTGTTTTTT. The genes are TRBV10-3 and TRBJ2-2; D is possibly TRBD1 (5 bases). CDR1 ENHRY and CDR2 SYGVKD come from the germline V gene. The V gene lost 7 bases and the J gene lost 3 bases, with 12 bases spanning the gap. The CDR3 has 14 residues.

This clone has just a few counts. The same CDR3 also results from other DNA sequences found in this sample. The J gene is TRBJ1-1, the V gene TRBV6-5; perhaps TRBD1 as D (6 bases). V gave up 0 bases and J gave up 1 base, with 9 bases separating them. Germline V gene data show CDR1 as MNHEY and CDR2 as SVGAGI. The CDR3 covers 15 residues. In nucleotides, the CDR3 is TGTGCCAGCAGTTACTCGGCCAGGGGGAACACTGAAGCTTTCTTT. It specifies CASSYSARGNTEAFF.

The chain employs TRBV27 and TRBJ2-7; 13 bases agree with TRBD2. V dropped 1 base and J dropped 3; count of bases not matched to a gene: 15. Germline V lookup: CDR1 MNHEY, CDR2 SMNVEV (reference sequence). This CDR3 has 20 amino acids. CDR3 in DNA: TGTGCCAGCAGTTTATTACGGCCCGGCCGGACTAGCGGGAGTCGCTACGAGCAGTACTTC. The encoded protein is CASSLLRPGRTSGSRYEQYF.

Notes on this clone: The junction departs from germline at one end; a sequencing error may be responsible. V and J are TRBV9 and TRBJ2-1; possibly TRBD2 for D (5 bases). The CDR3 has 15 residues. The germline gives CDR1 SGDLS, CDR2 YYNGEE. Here the CDR3 reads CASTPSGHSYNEQFF. DNA of the CDR3: TGTGCAAGCACCCCCAGCGGTCACTCCTACAATGAGCAGTTCTTC.

DNA of the CDR3: TGTGCCAGCAGCTTGTGGAGGCGGGGTCCCACAGATACGCAGTATTTT. Translated, it gives CASSLWRRGPTDTQYF. V is TRBV5-6 and J is TRBJ2-3, with D perhaps TRBD2 (6 bases). V lost 1 base to trimming and J lost 2 bases, with 14 bases between them. Germline CDR1 and CDR2: SGHDT and YYEEEE. The CDR3 totals 16 residues.

The chain uses TRBV7-2 and TRBJ2-2; TRBD2 matches at 13 bases. The trim removed 5 bases at V and 4 bases at J, leaving 4 bases unmatched. CDR1 is SGHTA, CDR2 FQGNSA, per germline. This CDR3 spans 16 amino acids. The CDR3 DNA follows: TGTGCCAGCAGCACCAGACTAGCGGGAGGCACCGGGGAGCTGTTTTTT. Translation gives CASSTRLAGGTGELFF.

The rearrangement links TRBV7-2 to TRBJ2-5; 11 bases match TRBD2. The germline V gene encodes CDR1 SGHTA and CDR2 FQGNSA. V shed 5 bases and J 1 base; nucleotides not matched to a gene: 9. CDR3 length equals 17 residues. The DNA of the CDR3 is TGTGCCAGCAGCCTCCTAGCCCTAGCGGGAGGCCAAGAGACCCAGTACTTC. This sequence encodes CASSLLALAGGQETQYF.

The CDR3 DNA is TGTGCCAGCAGCCAACAACTAGCGGGGGTAAACACCGGGGAGCTGTTTTTT. Translation: CASSQQLAGVNTGELFF. V and J are TRBV4-2 and TRBJ2-2, with 11 positions matching TRBD2. Losses at the gene ends were 2 bases for V and 2 bases for J; bases not matched to a gene: 4. Germline CDR1 LGHNA, CDR2 YNFKEQ. CDR3 size: 17 residues.

This clone appeared once. This chain joins TRBV27 and TRBJ1-2; D unclear. The V and J ends lost 1 base and 4 bases respectively, with 13 bases between them. The CDR3 is 15 residues long. From germline, CDR1 is MNHEY and CDR2 SMNVEV (reference sequence). The CDR3 nucleotides are TGTGCCAGCAGTTTATTCCCGGGTTGGAGCTATGGCTACACCTTC. It codes for CASSLFPGWSYGYTF.

This chain connects TRBV28 to TRBJ1-5; D possibly corresponds to TRBD1 (6 bases). The CDR3 runs 15 residues. CDR1 MDHEN and CDR2 SYDVKM come from the germline V gene. Trimming left V 5 bases short and J 3 bases short, with 14 bases between. In DNA, the CDR3 is TGTGCCAGCAGTCACCCGGACAGATTCAATCAGCCCCAGCATTTT. Its protein is CASSHPDRFNQPQHF. The full variable domain, with the rest looked up from reference TRBV28 and TRBJ1-5, is DVKVTQSSRYLVKRTGEKVFLECVQDMDHENMFWYRQDPGLGLRLIYFSYDVKMKEKGDIPEGYSVSREKKERFSLILESASTNQTSMYLCASSHPDRFNQPQHFGDGTRLSIL.

J is TRBJ1-2 and V is TRBV30, with D possibly matching TRBD1 (6 bases). Trimming left V 3 bases short and J 3 bases short, with 14 bases between. The CDR3 contains 14 residues. The germline V gene has CDR1 GTSNPN and CDR2 SVGIG (reference sequence). CDR3 sequence reads: CAWSVMGAYYGYTF. The CDR3 DNA is TGTGCCTGGAGCGTAATGGGGGCGTACTATGGCTACACCTTC.

The J gene is TRBJ2-1, the V gene TRBV28; perhaps TRBD2 as D (6 bases). The ends were cut back, 11 bases at V and 3 bases at J, with 17 bases in the middle. CDR3 size: 14 residues. Germline values: CDR1 MDHEN, CDR2 SYDVKM. The CDR3 here is CAAGGGRRYNEQFF. DNA of the CDR3: TGTGCCGCCGGGGGTGGTAGACGCTACAATGAGCAGTTCTTC.

This clone occurred a few times. The J gene is TRBJ2-7, the V gene TRBV7-2; D is perhaps TRBD2 (5 bases). Germline-derived CDR1 and CDR2 are SGHTA and FQGNSA. The CDR3 sequence is 13 residues long. V shed 1 base and J shed 1 base, with 5 bases lying between them. The CDR3 sequence: CASSLERSYEQYF. CDR3 sequence (DNA): TGTGCCAGCAGCTTAGAGCGGTCCTACGAGCAGTACTTC.

The J gene is TRBJ1-6, the V gene TRBV6-6, with D maybe TRBD1 (6 bases). The V end lost 5 bases, the J end lost 0 bases, and 14 bases lay between the germline ends. Germline CDR1 MNHNY, CDR2 SVGAGI (reference sequence). This CDR3 has 17 residues. The CDR3 nucleotides read TGTGCCAGCAGTCCGAAGACAGGTAGCTCCTATAATTCACCCCTCCACTTT. It encodes CASSPKTGSSYNSPLHF.

This chain joins TRBV18 and TRBJ2-1; 8 bases are shared with TRBD2. CDR3 length: 15 amino acids. CDR1 and CDR2 from the germline V gene are KGHSH and LQKENI. The V gene end was trimmed by 3 bases and the J gene end by 0 bases; junction bases not matched to a gene: 1. CDR3 nucleotides: TGTGCCAGCTCACCCGGGACTAGCTCCTACAATGAGCAGTTCTTC. Its translation is CASSPGTSSYNEQFF. Together with reference TRBV18 and TRBJ2-1, the CDR3 gives the full variable domain: NAGVMQNPRHLVRRRGQEARLRCSPMKGHSHVYWYRQLPEEGLKFMVYLQKENIIDESGMPKERFSAEFPKEGPSILRIQQVVRGDSAAYFCASSPGTSSYNEQFFGPGTRLTVL.

This clone was seen once. The V gene is TRBV28, the J gene TRBJ2-1, with D unclear. Germline lookup yields CDR1 MDHEN and CDR2 SYDVKM. This CDR3 is 13 amino acids long. V gave up 2 bases and J gave up 11 bases, with 13 bases separating them. The DNA of the CDR3 is TGTGCCAGCAGTTTAGGGCCCGGTAGGCAGCAGTTCTTC. It translates to CASSLGPGRQQFF.

The chain links TRBV6-5 to TRBJ1-1; D is possibly TRBD1 (5 bases). V gave up 0 bases and J gave up 5 bases, with 16 bases separating them. There are 16 residues in the CDR3. Germline V lookup: CDR1 MNHEY, CDR2 SVGAGI. The CDR3 region has the DNA TGTGCCAGCAGTTACTCCACAGGAGGGAGGGTTACTGAAGCTTTCTTT. It yields the protein CASSYSTGGRVTEAFF.

The chain combines TRBV7-2 with TRBJ2-7, with 7 bases fitting TRBD2. CDR3 length: 14 residues. J lost 5 bases, V lost 8 bases, and 12 bases had no gene match. Germline values: CDR1 SGHTA, CDR2 FQGNSA. The CDR3 sequence is CASRRTRGIHEQYF. The CDR3 coding sequence is TGTGCCAGCCGTAGGACTAGAGGTATCCACGAGCAGTACTTC.

The chain links TRBV25-1 to TRBJ2-1; no clear D. This CDR3 has 12 amino acids. Trimming shortened V by 8 bases and J by 5 bases, and 10 bases separated the two germline ends. Germline CDR1 reads MGHDK; CDR2 reads SYGVNS. CDR3 amino acids: CASRHLDNEQFF. For the CDR3, the DNA is TGTGCCAGCCGACACTTGGACAATGAGCAGTTCTTC.

V gene TRBV9 combines with J gene TRBJ1-3; 9 bases line up with TRBD1. This CDR3 has 18 amino acids. Trimming took 2 bases from V and 0 from J; bases not matched to a gene: 9. Germline V CDR1 and CDR2: SGDLS, YYNGEE. CDR3 amino acids: CASSVSPGTGSSGNTIYF. The CDR3 region has the DNA TGTGCCAGCAGCGTCTCCCCCGGGACAGGGAGCTCTGGAAACACCATATATTTT.

The chain links TRBV7-9 to TRBJ1-1; D is unclear. There are 17 residues in the CDR3. Germline CDR1 reads SEHNR; CDR2 reads FQNEAQ (reference sequence). Trimming took 1 base from V and 0 from J, leaving 15 bases between them. As DNA, the CDR3 is TGTGCCAGCAGCTTAGGATTAACCGCGACACTGAACACTGAAGCTTTCTTT. It codes for CASSLGLTATLNTEAFF.